This T cell receptor (beta chain) was captured by sequencing in a study of blood T cell repertoires in COVID-19. In the study overall: Samples came from the United States, Italy and Spain, spanning acute and convalescent COVID-19. PBMCs, B-cell-depleted T cells, or T cells were the source of the cDNA or gDNA that made up the material.

In germline, CDR1 is SGDLS, CDR2 YYNGEE. This CDR3 region has 15 residues. V dropped 2 bases and J dropped 4; count of bases not matched to a gene: 4. This table comes from immunoSEQ multiplex PCR, and its TCRdb copy is limited to in-frame clones, with some not included. The sample shows 310,000 or so clones, about 90% of them seen only once. Sequencing input: peripheral blood. This sequence originates from a man younger than 30 who had recovered from COVID-19. This chain connects TRBV9 to TRBJ2-2, with 8 positions matching TRBD1. CDR3 amino acids: CASSVRQGITGELFF. The CDR3, as DNA: TGTGCCAGCAGCGTTCGACAGGGGATCACCGGGGAGCTGTTTTTT.